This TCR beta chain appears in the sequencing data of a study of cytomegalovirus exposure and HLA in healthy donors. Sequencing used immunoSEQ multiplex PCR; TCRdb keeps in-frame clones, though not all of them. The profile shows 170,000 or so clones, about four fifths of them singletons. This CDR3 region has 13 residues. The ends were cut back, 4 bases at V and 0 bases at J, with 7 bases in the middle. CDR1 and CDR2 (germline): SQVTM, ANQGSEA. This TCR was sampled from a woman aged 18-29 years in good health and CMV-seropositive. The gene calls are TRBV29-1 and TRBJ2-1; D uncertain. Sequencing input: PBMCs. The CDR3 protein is CSVGSISYNEQFF. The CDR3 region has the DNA TGCAGCGTTGGAAGCATCTCCTACAATGAGCAGTTCTTC.